One and the same sample provided the 18 T cell receptor beta chains below, sequenced in a study of a mutant IDH1 vaccine in newly diagnosed glioma (dated by TCRdb to the early 2020s). Library preparation was by the immunoSEQ multiplex PCR assay. TCRdb provides this immuneACCESS table in a form limited to in-frame rearrangements. Some clones are lacking; in checked studies, under half of them reflect an unresolved V gene, and why the rest are absent is not known. The sample includes tens of thousands of clones, with 86% observed a single time. The leading ten clones occupy 2% to 2.5% of the sample. The intended sense of this specimen's time point label: baseline, week 1 (first vaccination visit). Interpreted using the paper, the treatment or condition label stands for: pre-vaccination baseline after standard-of-care therapy. The specimen comprised PBMCs, sampled from a glioma patient treated with radiotherapy, temozolomide or both. These receptor sequences come from a man aged 40-50 years with glioma.

V gene TRBV6-1 combines with J gene TRBJ2-7; D may be TRBD2 (6 bases). V dropped 0 bases and J dropped 7 bases, with 16 bases sitting between them. Germline V gene lookup returns CDR1 MNHNS and CDR2 SASEGT. CDR3 length: 15 residues. The CDR3 DNA follows: TGTGCCAGCAGTGAAGCCACGGGACTCCTCCGGGAGCAGTACTTC. Protein sequence: CASSEATGLLREQYF.

This chain links TRBV11-2 with TRBJ2-7; 8 bases line up with TRBD2. Germline loops: CDR1 SGHAT, CDR2 FQNNGV. CDR3 length: 18 amino acids. With V trimmed by 5 bases and J by 0 bases, 15 bases remained unmatched. The CDR3 sequence: CASSKTFTSGSSSYEQYF. CDR3 bases: TGTGCCAGCAGCAAAACTTTTACTAGCGGCTCGAGCTCCTACGAGCAGTACTTC.

V usage is TRBV18 and J usage is TRBJ2-1; D gene uncertain. Looked up from germline, CDR1 is KGHSH and CDR2 is LQKENI. V lost 0 bases and J 5 bases, leaving 8 bases between the germline ends. The CDR3 loop spans 14 amino acids. In nucleotides, the CDR3 is TGTGCCAGCTCACCACCGACTCTGAACAATGAGCAGTTCTTC. This translates into CASSPPTLNNEQFF.

The rearrangement joins TRBV5-5 to TRBJ2-5, with D perhaps TRBD2 (6 bases). The CDR3 totals 13 residues. Deletions cut 2 bases from V and 3 bases from J, with 8 bases between. Germline V gives CDR1 SGHKS, CDR2 YYEKEE (reference sequence). The CDR3 sequence: CASSFGGEETQYF. CDR3 in DNA: TGTGCCAGCAGCTTCGGAGGGGAAGAGACCCAGTACTTC.

The chain carries TRBV5-4 and TRBJ1-1, with 7 bases matching TRBD1. The CDR3 sequence is 14 residues long. Trimming took 10 bases from V and 4 from J; bases not matched to a gene: 13. CDR1 is SGHNT and CDR2 is YYREEE in the germline V gene (reference sequence). Here the CDR3 reads CAARGDRAITEAFF. As DNA, the CDR3 is TGTGCCGCTAGGGGAGACAGGGCCATCACTGAAGCTTTCTTT.

This chain links TRBV10-1 with TRBJ2-2, with TRBD2 as a possible D gene (6 bases). Germline CDR1 WNHNN, CDR2 SYGVQD (reference sequence). Trimming took off 7 bases at V and 4 bases at J, with 16 bases between the two ends. The CDR3 runs 15 residues. CDR3 residues: CASTGDPQSTGELFF. The CDR3, as DNA: TGCGCCAGCACGGGGGACCCGCAGTCCACCGGGGAGCTGTTTTTT.

The chain uses TRBV11-2 and TRBJ2-7; D possibly corresponds to TRBD1 (6 bases). Germline CDR1 SGHAT, CDR2 FQNNGV. Trimming took 4 bases from V and 6 from J, leaving 16 bases between them. The CDR3 is made up of 14 amino acids. In nucleotides, the CDR3 is TGTGCCAGCAGCTCGCGACGACAGGATCTCGAGCAGTACTTC. Protein product: CASSSRRQDLEQYF.

The chain uses TRBV29-1 and TRBJ2-1; maybe TRBD2 (6 bases). Germline V CDR1 and CDR2: SQVTM, ANQGSEA. V was pared by 4 bases and J by 0 bases, with 10 bases between. The CDR3 has 14 residues. DNA of the CDR3: TGCAGCGTTGTAGTAGCGGTCTCCTACAATGAGCAGTTCTTC. Its translation: CSVVVAVSYNEQFF.

The V gene is TRBV2, the J gene TRBJ1-5, with 9 bases matching TRBD1. The CDR3 consists of 16 residues. Per germline, CDR1 SNHLY and CDR2 FYNNEI. Trimming removed 3 bases from V and 6 bases from J; junction bases left unmatched: 9. The CDR3 sequence is CASSDWGTGIGQPQHF. CDR3 in DNA: TGTGCCAGCAGTGACTGGGGGACAGGGATCGGTCAGCCCCAGCATTTT.

The chain joins TRBV18 to TRBJ2-7, with D possibly being TRBD1 (5 bases). Trimming shortened V by 3 bases and J by 0 bases, and 18 bases separated the two germline ends. Germline V CDR1 and CDR2: KGHSH, LQKENI. This CDR3 region has 17 residues. The CDR3 DNA sequence: TGTGCCAGCTCACCCAAAGGTGGGGCTGTGAGCTCCTACGAGCAGTACTTC. As protein: CASSPKGGAVSSYEQYF.

The chain is built from TRBV4-1 and TRBJ2-3, with a possible D match to TRBD2 (5 bases). The CDR3 sequence is 14 residues long. The germline V gene encodes CDR1 MGHRA and CDR2 YSYEKL. Trimming stripped 4 bases from V and 0 bases from J, with 8 bases between. The CDR3 loop reads CASSLGLSTDTQYF. In nucleotides, the CDR3 is TGCGCCAGCAGCCTAGGACTCAGCACAGATACGCAGTATTTT.

The rearrangement uses TRBV5-5 and TRBJ2-3; the D is unclear. The CDR3 totals 17 residues. Germline V gene data show CDR1 as SGHKS and CDR2 as YYEKEE (reference sequence). With 0 bases removed from V and 4 bases from J, the gap between germline ends came to 18 bases. Here the CDR3 DNA reads TGTGCCAGCAGCTTGGGGCCATACATGGGAAGCTCAGATACGCAGTATTTT. This encodes CASSLGPYMGSSDTQYF.

This chain connects TRBV7-2 to TRBJ2-1, with TRBD2 as a possible D gene (6 bases). The CDR3 loop spans 11 amino acids. Germline CDR1 reads SGHTA; CDR2 reads FQGNSA. V dropped 7 bases and J dropped 12 bases, with 13 bases sitting between them. As DNA, the CDR3 is TGTGCCAGCACTTCCGGGACTTGGCAGTTCTTC. The encoded protein is CASTSGTWQFF.

This chain connects TRBV4-1 to TRBJ2-1; possibly TRBD1 for D (5 bases). This CDR3 spans 14 amino acids. Germline V gene data show CDR1 as MGHRA and CDR2 as YSYEKL. V was pared by 4 bases and J by 5 bases, with 12 bases between. The CDR3 DNA is TGCGCCAGCAGCCGGACAAGTACCGACAATGAGCAGTTCTTC. Translating gives CASSRTSTDNEQFF.

The chain joins TRBV20-1 to TRBJ2-5; D is uncertain. V was clipped by 3 bases and J by 2 bases, with 4 bases between them. CDR1 DFQATT and CDR2 SNEGSKA come from the germline V gene (reference sequence). The CDR3 totals 11 residues. The CDR3 sequence is CSASVQETQYF. Here the CDR3 DNA reads TGCAGTGCTAGCGTACAAGAGACCCAGTACTTC.

The chain couples TRBV9 to TRBJ2-7; 13 nucleotides agree with TRBD2. This CDR3 is 15 amino acids long. The germline V gene encodes CDR1 SGDLS and CDR2 YYNGEE. J lost 3 bases, V lost 4 bases, and 4 bases had no gene match. Here the CDR3 reads CASSTGTSGNYEQYF. The DNA for the CDR3 is TGTGCCAGCAGCACCGGGACTAGCGGGAACTACGAGCAGTACTTC.

The chain couples TRBV5-1 to TRBJ2-5, with a tentative D call TRBD1 (5 bases). Germline CDR1 reads SGHRS; CDR2 reads YFSETQ. V lost 7 bases and J 5 bases, leaving 21 bases between the germline ends. The CDR3 totals 15 residues. The CDR3 sequence is CASVDNQSKGETQYF. Written as DNA, the CDR3 is TGCGCCAGCGTGGACAATCAATCCAAAGGGGAGACCCAGTACTTC.

V gene TRBV28 combines with J gene TRBJ1-2, with D uncertain. Germline assignment: CDR1 MDHEN and CDR2 SYDVKM. The CDR3 totals 11 residues. With 8 bases removed from V and 5 bases from J, the gap between germline ends came to 9 bases. The chain's CDR3 is CASARTYGYTF. For the CDR3, the DNA is TGTGCCAGCGCCCGGACTTATGGCTACACCTTC.